This T cell receptor beta chain was recovered during a study of control samples from healthy donors and cancer patients. Clones were sequenced by immunoSEQ multiplex PCR, and TCRdb holds only the in-frame ones, with some missing. The data contain roughly 170,000 clones, 88% of them singletons. CDR1 KGHSH and CDR2 LQKENI come from the germline V gene. Trimming removed 3 bases from V and 5 bases from J, with 17 bases in between. The CDR3 length is 16 residues. The receptor was isolated from a woman aged 25 to 39 in good health. The sequencing sample was made of blood. The V call is TRBV18, the J call TRBJ2-4; a weak D match, TRBD2 (5 bases). CDR3 loop: CASSPRTLIYENIQYF. Here the CDR3 DNA reads TGTGCCAGCTCACCTCGGACTCTAATTTACGAAAACATTCAGTACTTC.